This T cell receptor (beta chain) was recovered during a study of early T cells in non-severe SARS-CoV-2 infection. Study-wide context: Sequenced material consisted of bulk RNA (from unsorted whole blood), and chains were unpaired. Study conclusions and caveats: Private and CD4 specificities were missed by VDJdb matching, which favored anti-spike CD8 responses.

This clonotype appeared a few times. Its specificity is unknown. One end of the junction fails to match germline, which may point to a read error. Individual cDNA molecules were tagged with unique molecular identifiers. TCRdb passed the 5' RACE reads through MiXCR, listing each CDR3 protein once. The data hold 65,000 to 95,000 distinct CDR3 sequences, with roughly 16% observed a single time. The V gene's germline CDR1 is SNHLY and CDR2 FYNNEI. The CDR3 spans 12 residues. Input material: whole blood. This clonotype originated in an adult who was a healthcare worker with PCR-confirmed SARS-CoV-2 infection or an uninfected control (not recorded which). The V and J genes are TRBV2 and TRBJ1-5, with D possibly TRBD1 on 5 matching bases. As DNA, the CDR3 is TGTGTCAGCAGCAGAGGGGTTCAGCCCCAGCATTTT. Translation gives CVSSRGVQPQHF.